A single T cell receptor (beta chain) is shown here with its context. Its antigen has not been determined. No clone much larger than this one lies a single base away; base qualities are absent. The data derive from a study of blood T cells in healthy people across ages (dated by TCRdb to between 2014 and 2017). Context from the whole study: In model experiments, template switching captured about one uniquely barcoded TCR beta cDNA molecule for every two T cells. To track age-related changes in TCR beta repertoire diversity, the study relied on deep sequencing normalized with unique cDNA molecular identifiers. The donors were divided into four age groups: young (average roughly 15 years), middle-aged (around 41), aged (62) and long-lived (around 80). To avoid experimental bias, donors of different ages were spread randomly across the sequencing lanes. For two donors (one aged 18 to 30 and one aged 80 or older), the study analyzed two additional independent replicas of 1 million unique cDNA reads from the same blood draw. What the research found in general, with its limitations: Observed TCR beta diversity per million T cells fell roughly linearly with age, and a significant reduction was already apparent by age approximately 41. Because profiling used bulk unsorted PBMCs, naive and antigen-experienced compartments could not be compared conclusively. A strong correlation was found between observed TCR beta diversity and the percentage of naive T cells measured by flow cytometry. Estimates of total diversity based on one million sequenced T cells were considered lower bounds and underestimates. Donor CMV infection status was unknown, potentially confounding age-related changes in expanded clonotypes. Compared with the aged group, the long-lived group had more naive CD4+ T cells, fewer expanded clones and increased TCR diversity, a pattern suggesting age selection.

Per the germline V gene, SGHTA is the CDR1 and FQGNSA is the CDR2. From its cysteine to its phenylalanine, the CDR3 spans 14 amino acids. Only CDR3 DNA remains: 42 bases, in frame from the first base. Library generation was performed with 5' RACE. TCRdb names Illumina HiSeq 2500 as the instrument used. The second PCR ran for about 6 to 11 cycles and used a J-beta primer mix along with a sample-barcoded 5' primer. A unique molecular identifier was introduced onto each TCR beta cDNA molecule by a template-switch 5' adaptor carrying 12 random nucleotides. At least 2.5 million CDR3-containing paired-end reads were obtained from each sample. The Mint cDNA synthesis kit, primed by a TRBC-specific oligonucleotide, was used to synthesize first-strand cDNA from all RNA. Following uracil-DNA glycosylase treatment, all cDNA underwent a first 18-cycle PCR with the universal primers M1SS and BC2_uni_R. Regarding the original processing steps: For normalization, 1 million high-quality reads, each with a distinct molecular identifier, were randomly selected from each sample. Reads with shared molecular identifiers were discarded instead of being binned into consensus sequences. MiTCR, set to a Q25 quality threshold and the strictest error-elimination algorithm, was used for CDR3 identification, clonotype clustering and error correction. A nonparametric unseen species model with Euler transformation was used to estimate a lower bound on total TCR beta diversity. Through fastp at Q25 and MiXCR, TCRdb rebuilt clones from the public reads, retaining in-frame beta chains. Every entry covers one CDR3 protein and lists the most common genes and DNA from its rows. What appears here as the V and J calls and clone size reflects TCRdb's work, not the paper's. The sample table shows over 600,000 distinct CDR3 sequences, and 56% are seen once. 20% to 30% of the sample comes from the top ten.

The donors were around 39 Caucasian individuals from Russia, aged roughly 6 to 90 years, who were systemically healthy. Roughly 10 milliliters of peripheral blood were drawn from each donor into EDTA-treated Vacutainer tubes. PBMCs were isolated by Ficoll-Paque density-gradient centrifugation, with at least 6 million obtained per sample. Total RNA, at least 6 micrograms per sample, was extracted from PBMCs with Trizol reagent. For every donor, an aliquot of PBMCs went through flow cytometry to measure the percentages of naive CD45RAhigh/CD27high T cells. The chain joins TRBV7-2 to TRBJ2-7, with 8 bases aligning to TRBD1. The closer fit of TRBJ2-5 to the DNA end suggests the J call may be wrong. The TCR sequence derives from a man aged 35 to 55 in good health. Material: blood. The CDR3 here reads CASSIGQGGETQYF. The nucleotide sequence reads TGTGCCAGCAGCATCGGACAGGGTGGGGAGACCCAGTACTTC.